The 4 T cell receptor beta chains below come from one sample, sequenced in a study of T cells after yellow fever vaccination. TCRdb re-analysed the 5' RACE reads in MiXCR, keeping a single row per CDR3 protein. The sample lists some 600,000 distinct CDR3 sequences, 17% occurring once. Sequenced material: PBMCs, taken more than 4 days after the first yellow fever vaccination. The receptors were sampled from a man younger than 35 who received the YFV17D yellow fever vaccine.

The chain is built from TRBV10-3 and TRBJ2-3, with 9 nucleotides matching TRBD2. The J segment lost 1 base and the V segment lost 7 bases, leaving 9 bases of the junction unmatched. The CDR3 is made up of 16 amino acids. Germline V gives CDR1 ENHRY, CDR2 SYGVKD. CDR3 in amino acids: CAITTLAGGGTDTQYF. CDR3 DNA: TGTGCCATCACCACACTGGCGGGGGGGGGCACAGATACGCAGTATTTT.

The J gene is TRBJ1-2, the V gene TRBV29-1; perhaps TRBD1 as D (5 bases). Germline CDR1 and CDR2: SQVTM and ANQGSEA. The CDR3 sequence is 10 residues long. Between the trimmed V and J ends, which lost 4 bases and 10 bases, there was a span of 10 bases. The CDR3 loop reads CSVGQGIYTF. CDR3 DNA sequence: TGCAGCGTTGGCCAGGGTATCTACACCTTC.

The chain uses TRBV4-2 and TRBJ2-1, with 8 bases aligning to TRBD2. CDR3 length equals 17 residues. Germline V gene lookup returns CDR1 LGHNA and CDR2 YNFKEQ. V shed 0 bases, J shed 8 bases, and the junction held 12 bases outside the gene matches. CDR3 DNA: TGTGCCAGCAGCCAAGATAGGCCGGGACTAGTCGGCGATGAGCAGTTCTTC. The encoded protein is CASSQDRPGLVGDEQFF.

This clonotype was seen only a few times. The chain combines TRBV7-2 with TRBJ2-1, with 9 bases fitting TRBD1. This CDR3 spans 16 amino acids. J was trimmed by 4 bases and V by 4 bases; bases with no gene match: 8. Looked up from germline, CDR1 is SGHTA and CDR2 is FQGNSA. The CDR3: CASSYNPGTGYNEQFF. CDR3 DNA: TGTGCCAGCAGCTACAATCCCGGGACAGGGTACAATGAGCAGTTCTTC.